The 7 T cell receptor beta chains given below trace back to one sample, sequenced in a study of identical twins. TCRdb used MiXCR to reprocess the 5' RACE reads, holding one entry per CDR3 protein. In the table there are some 240,000 distinct CDR3 sequences, 10% to 13% of which are singletons. Specimen: memory T cells sorted from blood. The receptors were gathered from a middle-aged man in good health.

This clonotype turned up a few times. The chain joins TRBV6-2 or TRBV6-3 to TRBJ2-1, with 7 bases identical to TRBD2. Germline V gives CDR1 MNHEY, CDR2 SVGEGT. This CDR3 comprises 15 residues. V was clipped by 2 bases and J by 9 bases; unmatched bases: 10. The CDR3 reads CASSYLGAGDSEQFF. CDR3 nucleotides: TGTGCCAGCAGTTACCTTGGCGCGGGAGATAGTGAGCAGTTCTTC.

The V and J genes are TRBV28 and TRBJ2-5; either TRBD1 or TRBD2 may fit D (6 bases each). The CDR3 consists of 16 residues. Germline-derived CDR1 and CDR2 are MDHEN and SYDVKM. Trimming took 4 bases from V and 5 from J, leaving 20 bases between them. CDR3 nucleotide sequence: TGTGCCAGCAGTTACTCTCAGGGGTTCCGGGGGGAGACCCAGTACTTC. Encoded protein: CASSYSQGFRGETQYF. Full variable domain (rest looked up from reference TRBV28 and TRBJ2-5): DVKVTQSSRYLVKRTGEKVFLECVQDMDHENMFWYRQDPGLGLRLIYFSYDVKMKEKGDIPEGYSVSREKKERFSLILESASTNQTSMYLCASSYSQGFRGETQYFGPGTRLLVL.

The DNA for the CDR3 is TGTGCCAGCAGGAAAGGGACCCTGGGGAACACTGAAGCTTTCTTT. Protein sequence: CASRKGTLGNTEAFF. J is TRBJ1-1 and V is TRBV6-2 or TRBV6-3; a weak D match, TRBD1 (5 bases). Trimming left V 6 bases short and J 1 base short, with 15 bases between. The CDR3 length is 15 residues. Looked up from germline, CDR1 is MNHEY and CDR2 is SVGEGT.

The rearrangement uses TRBV2 and TRBJ2-7, with D possibly TRBD2 on 6 matching bases. The CDR3 extends over 12 amino acids. V shed 6 bases and J shed 7 bases, with 13 bases lying between them. Germline values: CDR1 SNHLY, CDR2 FYNNEI. CDR3 DNA: TGTGCCAGCAGGGGGGACTCCTTAGAGCAGTACTTC. It specifies CASRGDSLEQYF.

This clonotype was counted only a few times. This chain connects TRBV11-2 to TRBJ2-5; 11 nucleotides match TRBD1. J gave up 1 base and V 5 bases, and 6 bases lay outside the gene matches. There are 16 residues in the CDR3. Germline CDR1 and CDR2: SGHAT and FQNNGV. This CDR3 is CASSRGTGGFQETQYF. DNA for the CDR3: TGTGCCAGCAGCCGAGGGACAGGGGGATTCCAAGAGACCCAGTACTTC.

The gene calls are TRBV5-4 and TRBJ2-1; 11 bases map to TRBD2. There are 16 residues in the CDR3. V was clipped by 2 bases and J by 2 bases; unmatched bases: 3. CDR1 and CDR2 from the germline V gene are SGHNT and YYREEE (reference sequence). CDR3 sequence (DNA): TGTGCCAGCAGCTTCCCGGGACTAGCGGCCTACAATGAGCAGTTCTTC. Amino acid sequence: CASSFPGLAAYNEQFF.

The CDR3 coding sequence is TGTGCCAGCAGTTTGGACGGGGTCCTTTCACCCCTCCACTTT. It yields the protein CASSLDGVLSPLHF. This chain joins TRBV6-5 and TRBJ1-6; D not certain. This CDR3 has 14 amino acids. Germline V gene data show CDR1 as MNHEY and CDR2 as SVGAGI. Trimming stripped 4 bases from V and 9 bases from J, with 13 bases between.